The sequence of this T cell receptor beta chain was determined in a study of T cells in localized non-small cell lung cancer. Study-level findings and limits: A median of around 60 of the top 100 tumor clones appeared in adjacent lung, which was paired and uninvolved. Investigators sequenced only a single tumor region, leaving heterogeneity possible. Greater T cell density in blood accompanied longer overall survival.

In the case of this clone: Antigen unknown.

There are 14 residues in the CDR3. Germline values: CDR1 SGHTA, CDR2 FQGNSA. Trimming removed 0 bases from V and 6 bases from J, with 9 bases in between. This table comes from immunoSEQ multiplex PCR, and its TCRdb copy is limited to in-frame clones, with some not included. The table lists tens of thousands of clones, about 87% of them singletons. Source: PBMCs, taken before any cancer treatment. The sequence came from a man aged 40-75 years with stage II squamous cell lung carcinoma. V usage is TRBV7-2 and J usage is TRBJ1-5, with D unclear. The CDR3 loop reads CASSLAARGQPQHF. CDR3 in DNA: TGTGCCAGCAGCTTAGCAGCACGCGGTCAGCCCCAGCATTTT.